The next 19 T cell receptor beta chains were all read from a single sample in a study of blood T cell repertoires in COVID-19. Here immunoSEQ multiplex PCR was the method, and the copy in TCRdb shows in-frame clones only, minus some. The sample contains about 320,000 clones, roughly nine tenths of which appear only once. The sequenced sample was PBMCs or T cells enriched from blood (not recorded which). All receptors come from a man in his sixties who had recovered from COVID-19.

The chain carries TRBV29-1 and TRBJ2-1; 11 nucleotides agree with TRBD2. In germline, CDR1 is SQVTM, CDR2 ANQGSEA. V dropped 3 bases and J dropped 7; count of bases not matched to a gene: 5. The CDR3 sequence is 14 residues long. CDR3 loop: CSVEGTSGGNEQFF. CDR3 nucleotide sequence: TGCAGCGTTGAGGGGACTAGCGGAGGGAATGAGCAGTTCTTC.

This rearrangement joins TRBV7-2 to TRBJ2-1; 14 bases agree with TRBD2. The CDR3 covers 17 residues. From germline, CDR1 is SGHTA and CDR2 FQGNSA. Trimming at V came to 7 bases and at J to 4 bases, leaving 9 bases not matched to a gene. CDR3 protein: CASTQRRTSGGYNEQFF. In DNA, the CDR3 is TGTGCCAGCACCCAGAGGCGGACTAGCGGGGGGTACAATGAGCAGTTCTTC.

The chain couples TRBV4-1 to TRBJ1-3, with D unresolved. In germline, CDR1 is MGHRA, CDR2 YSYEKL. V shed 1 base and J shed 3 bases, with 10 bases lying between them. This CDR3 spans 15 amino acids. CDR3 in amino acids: CASSQVKAGGNTIYF. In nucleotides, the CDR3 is TGCGCCAGCAGCCAAGTCAAGGCGGGTGGAAACACCATATATTTT.

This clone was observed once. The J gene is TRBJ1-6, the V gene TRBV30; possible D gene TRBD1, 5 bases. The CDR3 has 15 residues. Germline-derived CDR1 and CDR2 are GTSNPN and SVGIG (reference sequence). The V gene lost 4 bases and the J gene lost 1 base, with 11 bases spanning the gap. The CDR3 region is CAWTPRGSYNSPLHF. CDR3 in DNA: TGTGCCTGGACCCCTAGGGGTTCCTATAATTCACCCCTCCACTTT.

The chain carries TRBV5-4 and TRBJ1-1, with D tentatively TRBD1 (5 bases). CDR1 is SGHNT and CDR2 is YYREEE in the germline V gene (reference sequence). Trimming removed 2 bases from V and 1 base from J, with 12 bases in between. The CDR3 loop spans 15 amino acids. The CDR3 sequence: CASSFLAGGNTEAFF. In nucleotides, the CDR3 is TGTGCCAGCAGCTTTCTCGCGGGGGGGAACACTGAAGCTTTCTTT.

The CDR3 DNA reads as TGCGCCAGCAGCCAGAGGACAGGGGCTCTCTACGAGCAGTACTTC. This sequence encodes CASSQRTGALYEQYF. J is TRBJ2-7 and V is TRBV4-1, with 9 nucleotides matching TRBD1. Germline-derived CDR1 and CDR2 are MGHRA and YSYEKL. V lost 3 bases, J lost 3 bases, and 6 bases stayed unmatched. CDR3 length: 15 amino acids.

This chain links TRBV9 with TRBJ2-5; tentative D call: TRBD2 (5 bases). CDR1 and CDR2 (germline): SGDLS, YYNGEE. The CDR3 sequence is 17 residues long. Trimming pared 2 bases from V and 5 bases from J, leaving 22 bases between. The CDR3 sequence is CASSVLGIVGPEETQYF. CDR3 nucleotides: TGTGCCAGCAGCGTCCTCGGGATAGTCGGGCCCGAGGAGACCCAGTACTTC.

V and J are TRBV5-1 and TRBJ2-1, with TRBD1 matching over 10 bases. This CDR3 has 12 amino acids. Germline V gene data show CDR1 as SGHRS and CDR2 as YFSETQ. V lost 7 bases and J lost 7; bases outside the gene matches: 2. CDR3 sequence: CASGQGGNEQFF. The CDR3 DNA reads TGCGCCAGCGGACAGGGGGGTAATGAGCAGTTCTTC.

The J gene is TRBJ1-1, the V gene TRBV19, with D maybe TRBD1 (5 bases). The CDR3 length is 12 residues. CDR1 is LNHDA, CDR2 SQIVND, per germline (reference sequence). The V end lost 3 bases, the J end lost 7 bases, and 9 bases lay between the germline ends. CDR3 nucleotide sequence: TGTGCCAGTAGTATTTGGGGGGATGAAGCTTTCTTT. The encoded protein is CASSIWGDEAFF.

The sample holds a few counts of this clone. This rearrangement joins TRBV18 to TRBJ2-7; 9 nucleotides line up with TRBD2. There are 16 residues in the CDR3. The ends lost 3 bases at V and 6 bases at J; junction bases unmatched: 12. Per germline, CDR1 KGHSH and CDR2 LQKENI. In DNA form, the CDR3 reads TGTGCCAGCTCACCTTCGACTAGCGGACCCCACAGCGAGCAGTACTTC. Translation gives CASSPSTSGPHSEQYF. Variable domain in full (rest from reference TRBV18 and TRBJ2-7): NAGVMQNPRHLVRRRGQEARLRCSPMKGHSHVYWYRQLPEEGLKFMVYLQKENIIDESGMPKERFSAEFPKEGPSILRIQQVVRGDSAAYFCASSPSTSGPHSEQYFGPGTRLTVT.

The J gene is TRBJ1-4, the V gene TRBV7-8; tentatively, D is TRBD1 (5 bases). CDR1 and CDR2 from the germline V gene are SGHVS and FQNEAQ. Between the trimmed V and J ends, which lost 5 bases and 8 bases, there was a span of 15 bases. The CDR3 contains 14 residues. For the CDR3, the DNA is TGTGCCAGCAGCCTGGGGGGAGGGGTCGAAAAACTGTTTTTT. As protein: CASSLGGGVEKLFF.

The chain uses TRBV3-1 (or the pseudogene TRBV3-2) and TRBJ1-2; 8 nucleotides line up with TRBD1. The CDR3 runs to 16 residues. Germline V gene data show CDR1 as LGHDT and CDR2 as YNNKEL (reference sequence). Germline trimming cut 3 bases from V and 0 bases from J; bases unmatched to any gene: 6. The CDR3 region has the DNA TGTGCCAGCAGCCAGGGGGACAGGACCGCTAACTATGGCTACACCTTC. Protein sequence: CASSQGDRTANYGYTF.

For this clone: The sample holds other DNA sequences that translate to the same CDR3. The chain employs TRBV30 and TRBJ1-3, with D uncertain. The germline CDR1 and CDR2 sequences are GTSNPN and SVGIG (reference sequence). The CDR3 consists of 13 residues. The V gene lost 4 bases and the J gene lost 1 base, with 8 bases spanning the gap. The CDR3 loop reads CAWTPGSGNTIYF. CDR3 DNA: TGTGCCTGGACGCCGGGATCTGGAAACACCATATATTTT.

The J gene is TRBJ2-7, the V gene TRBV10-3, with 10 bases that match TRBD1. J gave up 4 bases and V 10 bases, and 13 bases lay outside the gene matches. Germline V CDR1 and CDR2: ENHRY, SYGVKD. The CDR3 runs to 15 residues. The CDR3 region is CATEGGWDRGYEQYF. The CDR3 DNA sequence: TGTGCCACCGAAGGGGGTTGGGACAGGGGTTACGAGCAGTACTTC.

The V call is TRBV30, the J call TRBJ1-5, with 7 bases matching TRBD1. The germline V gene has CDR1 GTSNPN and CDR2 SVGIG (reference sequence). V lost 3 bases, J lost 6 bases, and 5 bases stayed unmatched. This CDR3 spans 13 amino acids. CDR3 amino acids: CAWSAQGGQPQHF. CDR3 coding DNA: TGTGCCTGGAGCGCCCAGGGGGGTCAGCCCCAGCATTTT.

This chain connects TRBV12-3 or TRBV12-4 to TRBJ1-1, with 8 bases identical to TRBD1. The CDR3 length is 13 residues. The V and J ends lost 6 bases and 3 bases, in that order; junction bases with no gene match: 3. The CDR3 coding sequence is TGTGCCAGCAGGGGGACAGGATACACTGAAGCTTTCTTT. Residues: CASRGTGYTEAFF.

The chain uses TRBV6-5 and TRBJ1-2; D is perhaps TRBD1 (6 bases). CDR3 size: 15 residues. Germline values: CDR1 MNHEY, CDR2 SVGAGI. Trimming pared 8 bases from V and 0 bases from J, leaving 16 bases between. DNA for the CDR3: TGTGCCAGCTCCGACACAGGGTCAACTAACTATGGCTACACCTTC. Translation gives CASSDTGSTNYGYTF.

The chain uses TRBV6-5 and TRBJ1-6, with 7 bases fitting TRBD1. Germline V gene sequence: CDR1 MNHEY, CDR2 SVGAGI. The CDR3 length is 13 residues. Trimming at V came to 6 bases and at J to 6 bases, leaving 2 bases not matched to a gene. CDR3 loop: CASRRQGNSPLHF. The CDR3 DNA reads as TGTGCCAGCAGACGACAGGGTAATTCACCCCTCCACTTT.

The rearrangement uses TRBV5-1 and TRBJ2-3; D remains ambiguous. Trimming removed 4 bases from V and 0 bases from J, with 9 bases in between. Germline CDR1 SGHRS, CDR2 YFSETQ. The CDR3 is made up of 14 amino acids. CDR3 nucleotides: TGCGCCAGCAGCCCGGTTAAAAGCACAGATACGCAGTATTTT. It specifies CASSPVKSTDTQYF.